This T cell receptor (beta chain) was observed in a study of early T cells in non-severe SARS-CoV-2 infection. On the study more broadly: Whole-blood bulk RNA, unsorted, was sequenced, and chains were unpaired.

CDR1 MGHRA and CDR2 YSYEKL come from the germline V gene. The CDR3 contains 17 residues. Unique molecular identifier tags were affixed to discrete cDNA molecules. TCRdb re-analysed the 5' RACE reads in MiXCR, keeping a single row per CDR3 protein. The data contain about 27,000 distinct CDR3 sequences, about 2.7% of them singletons. This clonotype was seen many times. The antigen remains undetermined. The junction does not match germline at one end; this may be a read error. Study-wide points: Anti-spike CD8 responses were favored by VDJdb matching, which missed private and CD4 specificities.

This clonotype was obtained from an adult who was a healthcare worker with PCR-confirmed SARS-CoV-2 infection or an uninfected control (not recorded which). Sequenced material: whole blood. J is TRBJ1-3 and V is TRBV4-1; 10 positions agree with TRBD1. DNA for the CDR3: TGCGCCAGCAGCAATCCGGGACAGGGGTCCTCTGAAAACACCATATATTTT. Residues: CASSNPGQGSSENTIYF.